Each of the 20 T cell receptor beta chains below was sequenced from the same sample in a study of blood T cell repertoires in COVID-19. Assay used: immunoSEQ multiplex PCR; TCRdb lists only in-frame clones, some missing. Here the sample spans around 92,000 clones, roughly 89% being singletons. The sequencing input was peripheral blood. These receptors originate from a woman of 80 years or more with active COVID-19.

This chain's CDR3 is CATSRPLRGSDTGELFF. In DNA, the CDR3 is TGTGCCACCAGCAGACCCTTACGCGGGAGCGACACCGGGGAGCTGTTTTTT. This chain connects TRBV15 to TRBJ2-2, with 7 bases that match TRBD2. With V trimmed by 2 bases and J by 3 bases, 9 bases remained unmatched. CDR3 length: 17 amino acids. Germline assignment: CDR1 LNHNV and CDR2 YYDKDF (reference sequence).

This clone has only one observation. The chain links TRBV12-3 or TRBV12-4 to TRBJ1-1; D gene unclear. Trimming stripped 5 bases from V and 1 base from J, with 8 bases between. The CDR3 is 13 residues long. The CDR3 DNA follows: TGTGCCAGCAGTCTAACAGAGAACACTGAAGCTTTCTTT. Translation: CASSLTENTEAFF.

This rearrangement joins TRBV5-1 to TRBJ2-3, with a possible D match to TRBD2 (5 bases). Germline V gene lookup returns CDR1 SGHRS and CDR2 YFSETQ. This CDR3 spans 13 amino acids. Trimming took off 1 base at V and 3 bases at J, with 6 bases between the two ends. CDR3 amino acids: CASSLTSTDTQYF. DNA of the CDR3: TGCGCCAGCAGCTTGACTAGTACAGATACGCAGTATTTT.

The rearrangement joins TRBV2 to TRBJ2-7; TRBD1 agrees at 8 bases. The junction had 3 bases not matched to a gene; V was cut back by 6 bases and J by 2 bases. This CDR3 comprises 13 residues. Germline V CDR1 and CDR2: SNHLY, FYNNEI. CDR3: CASSGQGPYEQYF. DNA of the CDR3: TGTGCCAGCAGCGGACAGGGCCCCTACGAGCAGTACTTC. Using reference TRBV2 and TRBJ2-7 for the parts outside the CDR3, the full variable domain is EPEVTQTPSHQVTQMGQEVILRCVPISNHLYFYWYRQILGQKVEFLVSFYNNEISEKSEIFDDQFSVERPDGSNFTLKIRSTKLEDSAMYFCASSGQGPYEQYFGPGTRLTVT.

J is TRBJ2-7 and V is TRBV3-1 (or the pseudogene TRBV3-2); D is unresolved. V shed 4 bases and J shed 5 bases, with 12 bases lying between them. The CDR3 has 13 residues. CDR1 LGHDT and CDR2 YNNKEL come from the germline V gene (reference sequence). The CDR3 region has the DNA TGTGCCAGCAGCCCGTCGGTTGTCGACGAGCAGTACTTC. It yields the protein CASSPSVVDEQYF.

This rearrangement joins TRBV5-8 to TRBJ1-3; D gene ambiguous. CDR1 SGHTS and CDR2 YDEGEE come from the germline V gene. V was pared by 4 bases and J by 1 base, with 18 bases between. This CDR3 spans 17 amino acids. CDR3 bases: TGTGCCAGCAGCCTACCGATAGTTCGCGGATCTGGAAACACCATATATTTT. Translated, it gives CASSLPIVRGSGNTIYF.

The chain recombines TRBV28 with TRBJ1-5; D may be TRBD1 (6 bases). The CDR3 has 15 residues. CDR1 is MDHEN, CDR2 SYDVKM, per germline. V lost 6 bases to trimming and J lost 4 bases, with 16 bases between them. For the CDR3, the DNA is TGTGCCAGCAGCACCGGGACACTCATTAATCAGCCCCAGCATTTT. Translation: CASSTGTLINQPQHF.

The chain carries TRBV20-1 and TRBJ2-3, with D possibly TRBD2 on 5 matching bases. Germline V lookup: CDR1 DFQATT, CDR2 SNEGSKA (reference sequence). The germline V and J ends were trimmed by 3 bases and 4 bases, with 20 bases remaining between them. This CDR3 is built from 16 residues. The CDR3 DNA reads as TGCAGTGCTAGTTCGCCGGGAACTTCATCAGCAGATACGCAGTATTTT. Its translation: CSASSPGTSSADTQYF.

The V and J genes are TRBV6-9 and TRBJ2-7, with D perhaps TRBD1 (6 bases). This CDR3 contains 16 residues. CDR1 and CDR2 from the germline V gene are MNHGY and SVAAGI. Trimming took 3 bases from V and 0 from J, leaving 15 bases between them. The CDR3 reads CASSYPRDTYSYEQYF. CDR3 in DNA: TGTGCCAGCAGTTACCCCCGGGACACATACTCCTACGAGCAGTACTTC.

The rearrangement uses TRBV29-1 and TRBJ2-7; the match to TRBD1 covers 8 bases. The germline CDR1 and CDR2 sequences are SQVTM and ANQGSEA. The CDR3 covers 13 residues. Losses at the gene ends were 3 bases for V and 3 bases for J; bases not matched to a gene: 4. The CDR3: CSVEGQDIYEQYF. The CDR3 nucleotides read TGCAGCGTTGAGGGACAGGACATCTACGAGCAGTACTTC.

The chain employs TRBV6-5 and TRBJ2-7, with TRBD2 identical over 8 bases. The CDR3 has 16 amino acids. CDR1 is MNHEY and CDR2 is SVGAGI in the germline V gene. J was trimmed by 1 base and V by 2 bases; bases with no gene match: 7. DNA for the CDR3: TGTGCCAGCAGTTACGGCGGGGGGTCGGGGTCCTACGAGCAGTACTTC. It encodes CASSYGGGSGSYEQYF.

The chain combines TRBV18 with TRBJ2-2; D may be TRBD2 (7 bases). Trimming removed 3 bases from V and 0 bases from J, with 11 bases in between. CDR3 length equals 16 residues. Germline lookup yields CDR1 KGHSH and CDR2 LQKENI. This CDR3 reads CASSPRGGANTGELFF. The DNA of the CDR3 is TGTGCCAGCTCACCTCGCGGGGGCGCGAACACCGGGGAGCTGTTTTTT.

CDR3 coding DNA: TGTGCCAGCAGTTCATTGACAGGGGGCTGGGAGACCCAGTACTTC. Its protein is CASSSLTGGWETQYF. This sequence joins TRBV2 and TRBJ2-5; 10 bases are a match to TRBD1. The length of the CDR3 is 15 residues. J was trimmed by 5 bases and V by 5 bases; bases with no gene match: 8. Per the germline V gene, CDR1 is SNHLY and CDR2 is FYNNEI.

This clone was observed a few times. This chain joins TRBV19 and TRBJ2-2; possible D gene TRBD2, 6 bases. There are 15 residues in the CDR3. V gave up 3 bases and J gave up 2 bases, with 10 bases separating them. Per the germline V gene, CDR1 is LNHDA and CDR2 is SQIVND (reference sequence). Written as DNA, the CDR3 is TGTGCCAGTAGTATGGGGACTTTTAACACCGGGGAGCTGTTTTTT. This codes for CASSMGTFNTGELFF.

The rearrangement joins TRBV6-6 to TRBJ1-1; TRBD1 matches at 8 bases. This CDR3 is built from 16 residues. The V gene's germline CDR1 is MNHNY and CDR2 SVGAGI (reference sequence). V shed 7 bases and J 2 bases; nucleotides not matched to a gene: 12. The CDR3 protein is CASTPPRQGINTEAFF. The CDR3 region has the DNA TGTGCCAGCACCCCCCCCCGACAGGGGATAAACACTGAAGCTTTCTTT.

This chain connects TRBV9 to TRBJ1-2, with 9 bases matching TRBD1. Germline V gives CDR1 SGDLS, CDR2 YYNGEE. V lost 4 bases, J lost 8 bases, and 6 bases stayed unmatched. This CDR3 has 13 residues. The CDR3 sequence is CASSWGQGDGYTF. The DNA for the CDR3 is TGTGCCAGCAGCTGGGGACAGGGCGACGGCTACACCTTC.

This rearrangement joins TRBV19 to TRBJ2-5, with a weak D call TRBD2 (5 bases). V was shortened by 3 bases and J by 5 bases, with 13 bases between the two germline ends. There are 14 residues in the CDR3. Per germline, CDR1 LNHDA and CDR2 SQIVND (reference sequence). The CDR3 loop is CASSIRLFYETQYF. The CDR3 bases are TGTGCCAGTAGTATTAGACTATTTTATGAGACCCAGTACTTC.

V gene TRBV5-4 combines with J gene TRBJ1-2; 7 bases agree with TRBD1. J lost 0 bases, V lost 2 bases, and 7 bases had no gene match. The CDR3 sequence is 16 residues long. CDR1 SGHNT and CDR2 YYREEE come from the germline V gene (reference sequence). CDR3 in amino acids: CASSLRDRSPNYGYTF. The CDR3 DNA reads as TGTGCCAGCAGCTTAAGGGACAGATCCCCTAACTATGGCTACACCTTC.

The chain carries TRBV14 and TRBJ1-6; the D is unclear. The CDR3 length is 13 residues. CDR1 and CDR2 (germline): SGHDN, FVKESK. Trimming cost V 4 bases and J 8 bases, with 9 bases left between them. The CDR3 loop is CASSPRLDSPLHF. The CDR3 nucleotides read TGTGCCAGCAGCCCCCGACTCGATTCACCCCTCCACTTT. The full variable domain, its missing parts supplied by reference TRBV14 and TRBJ1-6, is EAGVTQFPSHSVIEKGQTVTLRCDPISGHDNLYWYRRVMGKEIKFLLHFVKESKQDESGMPNNRFLAERTGGTYSTLKVQPAELEDSGVYFCASSPRLDSPLHFGNGTRLTVT.

V and J are TRBV18 and TRBJ2-7; the match to TRBD2 covers 9 bases. The germline V gene has CDR1 KGHSH and CDR2 LQKENI. V lost 4 bases, J lost 0 bases, and 4 bases stayed unmatched. This CDR3 is built from 15 residues. In nucleotides, the CDR3 is TGTGCCAGCTCACGGGTGACTAGCGGCTCCTACGAGCAGTACTTC. Encoded protein: CASSRVTSGSYEQYF.